This T cell receptor (beta chain) came from a study of cytomegalovirus exposure and HLA in healthy donors. Overall study: Out of about 410 genotyped donors, about 80% belonged to the Caucasian-associated ancestry cluster.

The germline V gene encodes CDR1 SNHLY and CDR2 FYNNEI. CDR3 size: 14 residues. Trimming took 3 bases from V and 4 from J, leaving 12 bases between them. The donors (healthy individuals) were bone marrow donors. The primer mix had 60 Vbeta and 13 Jbeta primers. TCRdb keeps only in-frame clones here, not all; method: immunoSEQ multiplex PCR. The data contain over 85,000 clones, around 81% of them singletons. Sequenced input: PBMCs. This chain joins TRBV2 and TRBJ2-5; TRBD2 is a possible D gene (6 bases). This TCR derives from a female donor in good health and CMV-seropositive. CDR3 DNA sequence: TGTGCCAGCAGTGAGGGAGGCAGGGCAGAGACCCAGTACTTC. Protein sequence: CASSEGGRAETQYF.